This T cell receptor beta chain was documented in a study of shared clonotypes between healthy human individuals. Study details: Two women and a few men aged 18 to 49 served as donors.

Here immunoSEQ multiplex PCR was the method, and the copy in TCRdb shows in-frame clones only, minus some. The data contain about 2.3 million clones, 80% to 95% of them singletons. This CDR3 is 14 amino acids long. The V gene lost 0 bases and the J gene lost 8 bases, with 13 bases spanning the gap. CDR1 GTSNPN and CDR2 SVGIG come from the germline V gene (reference sequence). V usage is TRBV30 and J usage is TRBJ1-4, with D maybe TRBD1 (6 bases). The receptor was derived from a man between 18 and 29 years old in good health. Some clones in this sample may be carry-over from other donors' samples. Sequenced: naive CD4+ T cells from PBMCs. Subset noted: CD45RA+ positively selected. CDR3 protein: CAWSVRRGDEKLFF. For the CDR3, the DNA is TGTGCCTGGAGTGTACGCAGGGGAGACGAAAAACTGTTTTTT.